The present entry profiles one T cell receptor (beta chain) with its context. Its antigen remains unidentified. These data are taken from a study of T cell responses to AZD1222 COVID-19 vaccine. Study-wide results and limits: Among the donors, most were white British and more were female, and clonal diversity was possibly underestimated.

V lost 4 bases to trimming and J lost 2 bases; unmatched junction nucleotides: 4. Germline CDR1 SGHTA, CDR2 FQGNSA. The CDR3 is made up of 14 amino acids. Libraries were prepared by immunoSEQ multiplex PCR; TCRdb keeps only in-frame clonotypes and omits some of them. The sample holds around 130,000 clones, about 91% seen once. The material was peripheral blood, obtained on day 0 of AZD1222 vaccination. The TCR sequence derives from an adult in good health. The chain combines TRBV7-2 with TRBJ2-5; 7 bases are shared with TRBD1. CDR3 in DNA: TGTGCCAGCAGCTATGGACAGGCTCAAGAGACCCAGTACTTC. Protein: CASSYGQAQETQYF.